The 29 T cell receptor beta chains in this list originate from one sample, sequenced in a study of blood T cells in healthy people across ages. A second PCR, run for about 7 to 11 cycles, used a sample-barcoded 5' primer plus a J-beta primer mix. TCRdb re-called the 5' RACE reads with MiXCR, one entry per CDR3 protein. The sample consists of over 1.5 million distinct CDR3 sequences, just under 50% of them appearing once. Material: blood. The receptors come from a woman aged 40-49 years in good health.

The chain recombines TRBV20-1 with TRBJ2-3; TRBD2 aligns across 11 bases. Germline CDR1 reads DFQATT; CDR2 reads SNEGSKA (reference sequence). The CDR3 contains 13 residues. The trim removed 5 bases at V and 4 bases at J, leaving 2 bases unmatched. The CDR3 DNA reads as TGCAGTGCTCCTAGCGGGGGGCCAGATACGCAGTATTTT. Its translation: CSAPSGGPDTQYF.

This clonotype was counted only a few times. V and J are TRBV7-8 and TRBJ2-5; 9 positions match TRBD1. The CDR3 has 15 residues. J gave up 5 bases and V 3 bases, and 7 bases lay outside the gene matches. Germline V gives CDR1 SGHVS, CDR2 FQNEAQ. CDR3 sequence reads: CASSFAPTGGETQYF. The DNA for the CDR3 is TGTGCCAGCAGCTTTGCCCCGACAGGGGGGGAGACCCAGTACTTC.

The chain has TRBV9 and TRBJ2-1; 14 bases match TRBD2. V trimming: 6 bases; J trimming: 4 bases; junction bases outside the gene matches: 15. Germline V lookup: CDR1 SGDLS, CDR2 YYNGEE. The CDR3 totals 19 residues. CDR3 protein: CASNHPMTSGGGLYNEQFF. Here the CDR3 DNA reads TGTGCCAGCAACCACCCTATGACTAGCGGGGGGGGCTTATACAATGAGCAGTTCTTC. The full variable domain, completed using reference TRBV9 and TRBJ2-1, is DSGVTQTPKHLITATGQRVTLRCSPRSGDLSVYWYQQSLDQGLQFLIQYYNGEERAKGNILERFSAQQFPDLHSELNLSSLELGDSALYFCASNHPMTSGGGLYNEQFFGPGTRLTVL.

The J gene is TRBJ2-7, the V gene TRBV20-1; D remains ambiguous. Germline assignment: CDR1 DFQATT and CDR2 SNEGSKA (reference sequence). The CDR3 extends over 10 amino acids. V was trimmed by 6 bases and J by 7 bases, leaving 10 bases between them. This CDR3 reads CSAGQGEQYF. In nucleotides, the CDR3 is TGCAGTGCCGGCCAAGGGGAGCAGTACTTC.

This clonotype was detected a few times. In DNA form, the CDR3 reads TGTGCCATCAGTGGGGAACCGGGACAGGGGGCATACGAGCAGTACTTC. Translated: CAISGEPGQGAYEQYF. This rearrangement joins TRBV10-3 to TRBJ2-7; 12 nucleotides match TRBD1. V shed 4 bases and J 4 bases; nucleotides not matched to a gene: 8. The germline V gene has CDR1 ENHRY and CDR2 SYGVKD. The CDR3 is 16 amino acids.

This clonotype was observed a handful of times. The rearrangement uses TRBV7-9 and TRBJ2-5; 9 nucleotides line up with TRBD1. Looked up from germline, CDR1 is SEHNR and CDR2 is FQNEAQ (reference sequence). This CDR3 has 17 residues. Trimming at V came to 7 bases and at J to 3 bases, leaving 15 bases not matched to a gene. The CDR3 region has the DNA TGTGCCAGCACCCGGGGGACAGGGATCGCTCTGGAAGAGACCCAGTACTTC. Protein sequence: CASTRGTGIALEETQYF.

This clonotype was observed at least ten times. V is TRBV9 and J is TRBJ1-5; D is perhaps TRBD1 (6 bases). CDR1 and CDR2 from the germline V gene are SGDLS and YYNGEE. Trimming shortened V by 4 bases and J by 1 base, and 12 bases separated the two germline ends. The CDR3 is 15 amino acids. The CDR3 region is CASSLRQESNQPQHF. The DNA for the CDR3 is TGTGCCAGCAGCTTGCGACAGGAGAGCAATCAGCCCCAGCATTTT.

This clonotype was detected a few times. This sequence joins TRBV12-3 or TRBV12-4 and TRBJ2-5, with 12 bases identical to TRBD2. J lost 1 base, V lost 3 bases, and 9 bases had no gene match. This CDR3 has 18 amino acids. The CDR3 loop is CASSFRASGGASQETQYF. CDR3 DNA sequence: TGTGCCAGCAGTTTTAGGGCTAGCGGGGGGGCCAGCCAAGAGACCCAGTACTTC.

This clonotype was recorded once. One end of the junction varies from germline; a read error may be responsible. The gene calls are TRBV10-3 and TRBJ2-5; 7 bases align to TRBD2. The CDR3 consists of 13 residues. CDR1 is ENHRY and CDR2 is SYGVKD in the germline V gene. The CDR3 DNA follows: TGTGCCATCAGTGGTAGCGGGCAAGGGACCCAGTACTTC. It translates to CAISGSGQGTQYF.

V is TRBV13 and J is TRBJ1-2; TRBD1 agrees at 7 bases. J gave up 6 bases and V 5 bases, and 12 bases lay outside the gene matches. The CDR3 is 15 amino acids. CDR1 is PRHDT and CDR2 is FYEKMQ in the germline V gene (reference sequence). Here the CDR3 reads CASSQRGQREDGYTF. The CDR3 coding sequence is TGTGCCAGCAGCCAGCGGGGACAGCGCGAGGATGGCTACACCTTC.

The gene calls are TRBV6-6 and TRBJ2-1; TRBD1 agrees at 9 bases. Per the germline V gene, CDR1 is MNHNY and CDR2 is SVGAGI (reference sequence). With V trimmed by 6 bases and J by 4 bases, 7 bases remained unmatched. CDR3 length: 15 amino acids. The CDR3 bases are TGTGCCAGCAGCGTGGACAGGGGCATTTACAATGAGCAGTTCTTC. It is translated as CASSVDRGIYNEQFF.

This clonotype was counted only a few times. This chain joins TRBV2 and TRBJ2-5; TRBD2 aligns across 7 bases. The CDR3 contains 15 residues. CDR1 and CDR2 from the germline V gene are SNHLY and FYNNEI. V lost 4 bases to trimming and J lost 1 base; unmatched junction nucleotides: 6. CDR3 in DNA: TGTGCCAGCAGTGGAGGGCGGGGGTTCCAAGAGACCCAGTACTTC. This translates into CASSGGRGFQETQYF.

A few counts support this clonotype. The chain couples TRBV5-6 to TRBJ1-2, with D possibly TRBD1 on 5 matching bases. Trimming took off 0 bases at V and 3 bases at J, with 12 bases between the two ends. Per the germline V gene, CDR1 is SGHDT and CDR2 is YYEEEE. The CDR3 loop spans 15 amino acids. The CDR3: CASSLATGDDYGYTF. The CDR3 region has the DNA TGTGCCAGCAGCTTGGCCACGGGGGATGACTATGGCTACACCTTC.

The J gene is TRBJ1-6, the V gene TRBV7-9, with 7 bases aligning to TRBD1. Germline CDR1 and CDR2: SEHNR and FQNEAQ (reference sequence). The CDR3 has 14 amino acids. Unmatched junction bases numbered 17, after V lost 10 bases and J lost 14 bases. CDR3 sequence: CATKKVPTGPTLHF. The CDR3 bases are TGTGCCACCAAAAAAGTACCGACAGGGCCCACCCTCCACTTT.

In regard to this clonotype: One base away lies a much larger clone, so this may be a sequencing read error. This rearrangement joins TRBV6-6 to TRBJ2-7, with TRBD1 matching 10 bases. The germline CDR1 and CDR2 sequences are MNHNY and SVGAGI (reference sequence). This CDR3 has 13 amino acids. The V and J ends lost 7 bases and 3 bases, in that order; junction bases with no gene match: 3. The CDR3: CASTGDRGYEQYF. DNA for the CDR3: TGTGCCAGCACCGGGGACAGGGGCTACGAGCAGTACTTC.

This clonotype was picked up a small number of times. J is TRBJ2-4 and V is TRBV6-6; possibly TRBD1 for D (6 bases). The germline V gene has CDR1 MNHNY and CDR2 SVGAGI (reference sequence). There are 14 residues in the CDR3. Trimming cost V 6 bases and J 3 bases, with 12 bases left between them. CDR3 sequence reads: CASRSGQSKNIQYF. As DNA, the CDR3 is TGTGCCAGCAGGTCAGGACAGAGCAAAAACATTCAGTACTTC.

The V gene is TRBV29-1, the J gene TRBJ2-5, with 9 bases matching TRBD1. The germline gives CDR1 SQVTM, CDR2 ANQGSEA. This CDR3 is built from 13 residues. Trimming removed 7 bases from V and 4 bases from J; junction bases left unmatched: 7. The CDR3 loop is CSAVGGQGETQYF. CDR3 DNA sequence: TGCAGCGCCGTCGGGGGACAGGGAGAGACCCAGTACTTC.

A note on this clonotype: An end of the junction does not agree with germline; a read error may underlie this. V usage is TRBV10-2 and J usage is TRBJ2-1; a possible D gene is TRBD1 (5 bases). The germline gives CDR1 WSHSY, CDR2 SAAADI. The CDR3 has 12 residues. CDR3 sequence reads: CASRQSYNGQFF. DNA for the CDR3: TGCGCCAGTAGACAGTCCTACAATGGGCAGTTCTTC.

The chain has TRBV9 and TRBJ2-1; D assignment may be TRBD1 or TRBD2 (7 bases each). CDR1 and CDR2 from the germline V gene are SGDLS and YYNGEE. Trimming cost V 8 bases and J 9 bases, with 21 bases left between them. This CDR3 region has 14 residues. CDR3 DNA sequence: TGTGCCAGTCGGTACAGGGGAGGGGCGGGTGAGCAGTTCTTC. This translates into CASRYRGGAGEQFF.

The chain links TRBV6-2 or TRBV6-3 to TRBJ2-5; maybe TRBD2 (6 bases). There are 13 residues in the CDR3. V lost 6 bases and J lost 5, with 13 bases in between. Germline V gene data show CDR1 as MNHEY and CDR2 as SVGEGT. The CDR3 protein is CASRMRGRETQYF. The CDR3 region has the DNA TGTGCCAGCAGAATGAGAGGGAGGGAGACCCAGTACTTC.

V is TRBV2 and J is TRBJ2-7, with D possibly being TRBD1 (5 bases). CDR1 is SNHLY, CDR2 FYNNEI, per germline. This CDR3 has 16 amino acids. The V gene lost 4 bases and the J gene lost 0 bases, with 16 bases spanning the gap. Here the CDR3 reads CASSAYALDTSYEQYF. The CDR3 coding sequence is TGTGCCAGCAGTGCCTACGCCCTGGACACCTCCTACGAGCAGTACTTC.

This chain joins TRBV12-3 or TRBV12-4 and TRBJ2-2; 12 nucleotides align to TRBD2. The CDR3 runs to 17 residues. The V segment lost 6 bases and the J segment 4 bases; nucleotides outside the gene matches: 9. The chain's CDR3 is CASSPRASGGATGELFF. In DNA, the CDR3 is TGTGCCAGCAGCCCCCGAGCTAGCGGGGGGGCCACCGGGGAGCTGTTTTTT.

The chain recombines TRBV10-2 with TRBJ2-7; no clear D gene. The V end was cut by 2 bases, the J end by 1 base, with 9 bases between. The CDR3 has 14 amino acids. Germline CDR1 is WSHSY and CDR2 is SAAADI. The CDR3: CASSEIGESYEQYF. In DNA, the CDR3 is TGCGCCAGCAGTGAGATAGGCGAGTCCTACGAGCAGTACTTC.

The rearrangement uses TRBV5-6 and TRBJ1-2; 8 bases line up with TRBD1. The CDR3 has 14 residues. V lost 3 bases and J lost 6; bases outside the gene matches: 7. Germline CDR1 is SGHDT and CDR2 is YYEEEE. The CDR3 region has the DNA TGTGCCAGCAGCTCCAGGGGGCTGAAAGATGGCTACACCTTC. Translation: CASSSRGLKDGYTF.

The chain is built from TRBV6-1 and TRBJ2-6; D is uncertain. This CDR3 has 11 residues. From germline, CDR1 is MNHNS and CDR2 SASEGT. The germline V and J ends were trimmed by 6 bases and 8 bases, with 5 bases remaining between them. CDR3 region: CASRETNVLTF. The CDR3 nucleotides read TGTGCCAGCAGGGAGACCAACGTCCTGACTTTC.

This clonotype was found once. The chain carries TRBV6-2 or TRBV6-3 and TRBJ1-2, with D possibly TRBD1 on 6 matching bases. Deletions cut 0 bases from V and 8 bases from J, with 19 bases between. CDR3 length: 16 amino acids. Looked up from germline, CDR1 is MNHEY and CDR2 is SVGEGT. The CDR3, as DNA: TGTGCCAGCAGTTACTCGACGGGGGGCATGCTAGGAGGCTACACCTTC. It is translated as CASSYSTGGMLGGYTF.

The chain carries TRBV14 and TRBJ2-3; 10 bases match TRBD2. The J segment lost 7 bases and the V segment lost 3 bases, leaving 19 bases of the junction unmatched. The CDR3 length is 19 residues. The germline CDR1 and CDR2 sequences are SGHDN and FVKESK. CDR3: CASSQGSSGGPVMRHTQYF. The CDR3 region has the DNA TGTGCCAGCAGCCAGGGGTCTAGCGGGGGCCCCGTCATGCGGCATACGCAGTATTTT.

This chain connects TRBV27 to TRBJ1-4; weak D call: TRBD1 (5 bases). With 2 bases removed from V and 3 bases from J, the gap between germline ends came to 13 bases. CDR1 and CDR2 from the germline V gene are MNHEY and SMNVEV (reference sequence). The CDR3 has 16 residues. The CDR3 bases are TGTGCCAGCAGTTTAATGTCGACAGCAGCTAATGAAAAACTGTTTTTT. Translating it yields CASSLMSTAANEKLFF.

This CDR3 reads CASSLGTGSETQYF. The CDR3 DNA is TGTGCCAGCAGTTTGGGGACAGGGTCAGAGACCCAGTACTTC. The chain couples TRBV28 to TRBJ2-5; 9 bases align to TRBD1. The germline V gene has CDR1 MDHEN and CDR2 SYDVKM. The J segment lost 4 bases and the V segment lost 3 bases, leaving 3 bases of the junction unmatched. The CDR3 is made up of 14 amino acids.